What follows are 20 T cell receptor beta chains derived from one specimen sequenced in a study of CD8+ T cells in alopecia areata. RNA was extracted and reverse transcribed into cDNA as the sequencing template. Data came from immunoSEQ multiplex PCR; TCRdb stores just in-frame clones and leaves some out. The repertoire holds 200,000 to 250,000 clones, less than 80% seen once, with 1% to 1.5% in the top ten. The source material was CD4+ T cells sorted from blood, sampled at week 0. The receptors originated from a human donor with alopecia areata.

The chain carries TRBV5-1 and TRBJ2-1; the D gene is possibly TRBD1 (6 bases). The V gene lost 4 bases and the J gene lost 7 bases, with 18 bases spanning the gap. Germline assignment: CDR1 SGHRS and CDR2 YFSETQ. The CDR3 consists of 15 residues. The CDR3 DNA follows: TGCGCCAGCAGCCGCATTGGACAGATCGGTAATGAGCAGTTCTTC. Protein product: CASSRIGQIGNEQFF.

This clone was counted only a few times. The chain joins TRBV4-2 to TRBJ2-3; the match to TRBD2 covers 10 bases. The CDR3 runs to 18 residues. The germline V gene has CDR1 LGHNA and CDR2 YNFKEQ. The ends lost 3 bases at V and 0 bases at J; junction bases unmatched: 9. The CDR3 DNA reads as TGTGCCAGCAGCCATTCCCTTGTAGCGGGGGGAAGCACAGATACGCAGTATTTT. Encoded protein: CASSHSLVAGGSTDTQYF.

CDR3: CASSLTGGSNQPQHF. For the CDR3, the DNA is TGTGCCAGCAGCCTAACAGGGGGTAGCAATCAGCCCCAGCATTTT. The chain combines TRBV9 with TRBJ1-5; 8 bases map to TRBD1. Germline loops: CDR1 SGDLS, CDR2 YYNGEE. This CDR3 comprises 15 residues. V lost 4 bases, J lost 0 bases, and 3 bases stayed unmatched.

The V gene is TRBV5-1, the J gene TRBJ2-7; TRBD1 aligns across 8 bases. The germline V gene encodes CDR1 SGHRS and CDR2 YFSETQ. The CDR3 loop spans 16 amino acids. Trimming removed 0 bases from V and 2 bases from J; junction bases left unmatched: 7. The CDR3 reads CASSLVGQGSTYEQYF. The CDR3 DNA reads TGCGCCAGCAGCTTGGTAGGACAGGGATCAACCTACGAGCAGTACTTC.

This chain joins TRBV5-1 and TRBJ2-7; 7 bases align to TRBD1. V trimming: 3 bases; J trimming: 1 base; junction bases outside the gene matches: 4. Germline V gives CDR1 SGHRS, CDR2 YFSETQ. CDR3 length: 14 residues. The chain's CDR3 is CASSYRQGSYEQYF. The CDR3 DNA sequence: TGCGCCAGCAGCTACCGACAGGGATCCTACGAGCAGTACTTC. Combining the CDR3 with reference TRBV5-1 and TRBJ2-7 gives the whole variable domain KAGVTQTPRYLIKTRGQQVTLSCSPISGHRSVSWYQQTPGQGLQFLFEYFSETQRNKGNFPGRFSGRQFSNSRSEMNVSTLELGDSALYLCASSYRQGSYEQYFGPGTRLTVT.

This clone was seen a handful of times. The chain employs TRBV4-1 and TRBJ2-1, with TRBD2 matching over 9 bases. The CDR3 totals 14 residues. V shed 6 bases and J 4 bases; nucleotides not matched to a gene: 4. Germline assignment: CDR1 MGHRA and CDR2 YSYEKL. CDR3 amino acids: CASSQRGAYNEQFF. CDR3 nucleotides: TGCGCCAGCAGTCAGCGGGGGGCATACAATGAGCAGTTCTTC.

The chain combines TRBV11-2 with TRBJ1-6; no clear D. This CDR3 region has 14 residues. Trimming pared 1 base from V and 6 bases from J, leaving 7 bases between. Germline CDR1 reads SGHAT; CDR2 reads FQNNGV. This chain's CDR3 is CASSLGQPNSPLHF. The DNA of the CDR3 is TGTGCCAGCAGCTTAGGGCAGCCTAATTCACCCCTCCACTTT.

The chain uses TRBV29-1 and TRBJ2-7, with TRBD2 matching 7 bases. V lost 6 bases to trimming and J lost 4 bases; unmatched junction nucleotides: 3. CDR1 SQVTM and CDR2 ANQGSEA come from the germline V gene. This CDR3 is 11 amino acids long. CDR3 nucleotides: TGCAGCGTCGGGGGGATTTACGAGCAGTACTTC. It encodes CSVGGIYEQYF.

The CDR3 DNA sequence: TGTGCCTGGAGTGTCCCACTGGGTTACGAGCAGTACTTC. Translated: CAWSVPLGYEQYF. The chain joins TRBV30 to TRBJ2-7; D not resolved. Germline V lookup: CDR1 GTSNPN, CDR2 SVGIG (reference sequence). Trimming stripped 0 bases from V and 4 bases from J, with 10 bases between. The CDR3 is 13 residues long.

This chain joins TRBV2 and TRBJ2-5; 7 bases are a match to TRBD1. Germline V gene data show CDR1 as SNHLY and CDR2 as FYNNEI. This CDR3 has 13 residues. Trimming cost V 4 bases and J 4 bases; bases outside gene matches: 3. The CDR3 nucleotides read TGTGCCAGCAGTGGACAGGGCGCAGAGACCCAGTACTTC. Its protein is CASSGQGAETQYF.

The CDR3 sequence: CAGRDNQETQYF. The CDR3 region has the DNA TGTGCCGGCCGGGACAACCAAGAGACCCAGTACTTC. V and J are TRBV30 and TRBJ2-5, with D tentatively TRBD1 (6 bases). This CDR3 is 12 amino acids long. The germline gives CDR1 GTSNPN, CDR2 SVGIG (reference sequence). V was trimmed by 8 bases and J by 0 bases, leaving 10 bases between them.

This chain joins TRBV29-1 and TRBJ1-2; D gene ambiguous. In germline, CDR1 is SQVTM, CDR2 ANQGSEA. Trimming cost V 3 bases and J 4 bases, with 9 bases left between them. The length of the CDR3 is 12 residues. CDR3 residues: CSVDEGPYGYTF. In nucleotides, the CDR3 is TGCAGCGTTGATGAGGGCCCCTATGGCTACACCTTC.

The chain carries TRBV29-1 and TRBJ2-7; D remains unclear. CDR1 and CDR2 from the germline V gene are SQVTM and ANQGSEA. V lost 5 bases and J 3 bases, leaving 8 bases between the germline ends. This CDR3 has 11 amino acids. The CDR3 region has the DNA TGCAGCGTTCGATCTTACTACGAGCAGTACTTC. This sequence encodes CSVRSYYEQYF.

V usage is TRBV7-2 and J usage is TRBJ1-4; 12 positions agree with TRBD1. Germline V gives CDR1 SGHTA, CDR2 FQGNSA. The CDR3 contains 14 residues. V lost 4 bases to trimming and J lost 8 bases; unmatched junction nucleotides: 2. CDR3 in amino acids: CASSSGTGGEKLFF. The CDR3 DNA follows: TGTGCCAGCAGCTCCGGGACAGGGGGCGAAAAACTGTTTTTT.

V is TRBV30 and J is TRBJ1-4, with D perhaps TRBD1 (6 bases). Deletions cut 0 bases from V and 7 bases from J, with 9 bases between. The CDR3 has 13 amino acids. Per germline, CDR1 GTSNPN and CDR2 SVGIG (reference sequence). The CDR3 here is CAWSVGGTEKLFF. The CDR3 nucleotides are TGTGCCTGGAGTGTAGGGGGTACTGAAAAACTGTTTTTT.

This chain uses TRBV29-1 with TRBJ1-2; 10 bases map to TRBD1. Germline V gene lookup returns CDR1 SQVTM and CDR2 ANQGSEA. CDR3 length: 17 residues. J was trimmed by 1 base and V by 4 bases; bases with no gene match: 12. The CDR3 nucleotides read TGCAGCGTTGGAGGGACAGGGGCAAAAATGAATAACTATGGCTACACCTTC. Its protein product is CSVGGTGAKMNNYGYTF. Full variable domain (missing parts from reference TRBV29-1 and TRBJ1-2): SAVISQKPSRDICQRGTSLTIQCQVDSQVTMMFWYRQQPGQSLTLIATANQGSEATYESGFVIDKFPISRPNLTFSTLTVSNMSPEDSSIYLCSVGGTGAKMNNYGYTFGSGTRLTVV.

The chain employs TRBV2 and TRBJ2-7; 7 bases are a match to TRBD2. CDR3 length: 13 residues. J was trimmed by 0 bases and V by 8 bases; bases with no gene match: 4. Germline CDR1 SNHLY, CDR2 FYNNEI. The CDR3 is CASGRADSYEQYF. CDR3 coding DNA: TGTGCCAGCGGGAGGGCAGACTCCTACGAGCAGTACTTC.

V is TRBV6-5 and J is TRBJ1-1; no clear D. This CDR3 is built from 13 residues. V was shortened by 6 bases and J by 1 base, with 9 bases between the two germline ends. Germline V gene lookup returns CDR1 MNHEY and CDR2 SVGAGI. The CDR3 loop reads CASSLSWNTEAFF. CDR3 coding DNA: TGTGCCAGCAGCCTGAGTTGGAACACTGAAGCTTTCTTT.

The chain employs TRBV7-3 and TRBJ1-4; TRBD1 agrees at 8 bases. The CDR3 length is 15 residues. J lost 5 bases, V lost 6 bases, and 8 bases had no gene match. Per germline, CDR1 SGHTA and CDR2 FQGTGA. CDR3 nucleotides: TGTGCCAGCAGTACTACGGGACAGGAAAATGAAAAACTGTTTTTT. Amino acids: CASSTTGQENEKLFF.

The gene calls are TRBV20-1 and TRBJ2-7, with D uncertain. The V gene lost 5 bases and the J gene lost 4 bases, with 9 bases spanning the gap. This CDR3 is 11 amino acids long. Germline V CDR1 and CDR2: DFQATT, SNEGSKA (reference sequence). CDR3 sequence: CSAPTNYEQYF. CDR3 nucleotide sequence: TGCAGTGCTCCCACTAATTACGAGCAGTACTTC.